These T cell receptor beta chains were read from a single sample in a study of blood T cell repertoires in COVID-19. The assay was immunoSEQ multiplex PCR, and TCRdb's table has in-frame clones only and misses some. The repertoire holds roughly 310,000 clones, with roughly 90% as singletons. Sample: PBMCs or T cells enriched from blood (not recorded which). Source of these receptors: a man aged 60 to 69 who had recovered from COVID-19. Both conserved end residues are part of each CDR3. The order of the fields is V gene, D gene, J gene, clone size, CDR3 protein, CDR3 DNA. D genes are given only for firm matches. A row's size may be missing; if present it is once, few, many or a size class.

>TRBV7-9|TRBD2|TRBJ2-5|NA
CASRTGLAETQYF
TGTGCCAGCAGAACGGGACTAGCGGAGACCCAGTACTTC
>TRBV9|NA|TRBJ2-1|NA
CASSAPGGTGLGEQFF
TGTGCCAGCAGCGCCCCGGGGGGAACAGGGCTCGGTGAGCAGTTCTTC
>TRBV5-1|NA|TRBJ2-7|NA
CASSKDSLSTYEQYF
TGCGCCAGCAGCAAGGACAGCCTATCTACCTACGAGCAGTACTTC
>TRBV7-3|NA|TRBJ1-2|NA
CASSETSIVNYGYTF
TGTGCCAGCAGCGAAACGAGTATCGTCAACTATGGCTACACCTTC
>TRBV10-3|NA|TRBJ2-7|NA
CAISGYSSYEQYF
TGTGCCATCAGTGGCTACAGCTCCTACGAGCAGTACTTC
>TRBV4-1|NA|TRBJ1-1|NA
CASRTVGRMNTEAFF
TGCGCCAGCAGAACGGTAGGGAGGATGAACACTGAAGCTTTCTTT
>TRBV11-2|NA|TRBJ2-1|NA
CASSHRLESRYEQFF
TGTGCCAGCAGCCACCGACTAGAGTCTAGATATGAGCAGTTCTTC
>TRBV6-2/TRBV6-3|TRBD1|TRBJ2-1|NA
CASSYTGTGGSGGSYNEQFF
TGTGCCAGCAGTTATACCGGGACAGGGGGATCGGGGGGTTCGTACAATGAGCAGTTCTTC
>TRBV28|TRBD1|TRBJ2-7|NA
CASSLGTVLVYEQYF
TGTGCCAGCAGTTTAGGGACAGTGCTTGTCTACGAGCAGTACTTC
>TRBV29-1|TRBD2|TRBJ2-1|NA
CSVTSGNEQFF
TGCAGCGTTACTAGCGGAAATGAGCAGTTCTTC
>TRBV5-1|TRBD1|TRBJ1-1|NA
CASSSGQGATEAFF
TGCGCCAGCAGCTCAGGGCAGGGGGCCACTGAAGCTTTCTTT
>TRBV7-8|NA|TRBJ2-5|NA
CASSLGPEETQYF
TGTGCCAGCAGCTTAGGGCCAGAAGAGACCCAGTACTTC
>TRBV5-5|TRBD1|TRBJ1-1|NA
CASRDRVSEAFF
TGTGCCAGCCGGGACAGGGTCTCTGAAGCTTTCTTT
>TRBV10-3|NA|TRBJ2-5|NA
CAISAPAGETQYF
TGTGCCATCAGTGCTCCAGCGGGAGAGACCCAGTACTTC
>TRBV5-8|TRBD1|TRBJ1-2|NA
CASSVDRANYGYTF
TGTGCCAGCAGCGTGGACAGGGCTAACTATGGCTACACCTTC
>TRBV21-1|NA|TRBJ2-1|NA
CASSNRASGSGNEQFF
TGTGCCAGCAGCAATAGAGCTAGCGGGAGTGGGAATGAGCAGTTCTTC
>TRBV12-3/TRBV12-4|NA|TRBJ1-5|NA
CASSFLGNQPQHF
TGTGCCAGCAGTTTTCTCGGCAATCAGCCCCAGCATTTT
>TRBV30|NA|TRBJ1-6|NA
CAWRAQSGYNSPLHF
TGTGCCTGGAGGGCCCAGTCGGGGTATAATTCACCCCTCCACTTT
>TRBV2|NA|TRBJ1-5|NA
CASSDQVSNQPQHF
TGTGCCAGCAGTGACCAGGTGAGCAATCAGCCCCAGCATTTT
>TRBV27|TRBD2|TRBJ2-5|NA
CASREAGARETQYF
TGTGCCAGCAGGGAAGCGGGAGCCCGAGAGACCCAGTACTTC
>TRBV30|TRBD1|TRBJ1-2|NA
CASLFRDRNYGYTF
TGTGCCTCCCTGTTTAGGGACAGGAACTATGGCTACACCTTC
>TRBV11-1|NA|TRBJ2-7|NA
CASSFDPGPYEQYF
TGTGCCAGCAGCTTTGACCCAGGCCCCTACGAGCAGTACTTC
>TRBV13|TRBD2|TRBJ2-1|NA
CASTTRGSGGDREGEQFF
TGTGCCAGCACCACCCGGGGTAGCGGGGGGGATCGTGAGGGGGAGCAGTTCTTC
>TRBV23-1|NA|TRBJ1-2|NA
CASSRAQQLSAGNNYGYTF
TGCGCCAGCAGTCGCGCTCAACAATTATCGGCAGGGAATAACTATGGCTACACCTTC
>TRBV20-1|NA|TRBJ1-1|NA
CSASPGSDTEAFF
TGCAGTGCTAGTCCAGGGTCGGACACTGAAGCTTTCTTT
>TRBV18|NA|TRBJ2-7|NA
CASSPGGYEQYF
TGTGCCAGCTCACCCGGCGGCTACGAGCAGTACTTC
>TRBV7-9|NA|TRBJ2-2|NA
CASSSKQGTTGELFF
TGTGCCAGCAGCTCCAAACAGGGAACAACCGGGGAGCTGTTTTTT
>TRBV29-1|TRBD2|TRBJ2-5|NA
CSVDLTSGKETQYF
TGCAGCGTTGATCTTACTAGCGGGAAAGAGACCCAGTACTTC
>TRBV5-1|TRBD1|TRBJ1-2|NA
CASSPRTGEVYGYTF
TGCGCCAGCAGCCCCCGGACAGGGGAGGTTTATGGCTACACCTTC
>TRBV5-4|TRBD2|TRBJ2-5|NA
CASSSTSGSWETQYF
TGTGCCAGCAGCTCTACTAGCGGGAGTTGGGAGACCCAGTACTTC
>TRBV9|TRBD2|TRBJ2-2|NA
CASSVRAGGSGELFF
TGTGCCAGCAGCGTAAGAGCGGGAGGTTCCGGGGAGCTGTTTTTT
>TRBV27|TRBD1|TRBJ1-2|NA
CASSQDRELPYGYTF
TGTGCCAGCAGTCAAGACAGGGAGTTACCTTATGGCTACACCTTC
>TRBV6-5|TRBD1|TRBJ1-5|NA
CASSSRTGWNQPQHF
TGTGCCAGCAGTTCGAGGACAGGTTGGAATCAGCCCCAGCATTTT
>TRBV29-1|TRBD1|TRBJ2-1|NA
CSVEPGQGRDEQFF
TGCAGCGTAGAACCGGGACAGGGGAGAGATGAGCAGTTCTTC
>TRBV6-5|TRBD1|TRBJ2-2|once
CASGDRVVTGELFF
TGTGCCAGCGGGGACAGGGTCGTCACCGGGGAGCTGTTTTTT
>TRBV29-1|NA|TRBJ1-3|NA
CSVEDPAVNSGNTIYF
TGCAGCGTTGAAGATCCTGCGGTCAACTCTGGAAACACCATATATTTT
>TRBV3-1/TRBV3-2|NA|TRBJ1-1|NA
CASSQGSRNTEAFF
TGTGCCAGCAGCCAAGGGTCCAGGAACACTGAAGCTTTCTTT
>TRBV10-3|NA|TRBJ2-1|NA
CAISAGGTAYNEQFF
TGTGCCATCAGTGCGGGAGGGACAGCTTACAATGAGCAGTTCTTC
>TRBV11-2|TRBD1|TRBJ2-2|NA
CASSSGTGGTGELFF
TGTGCCAGCAGCTCAGGGACAGGGGGCACCGGGGAGCTGTTTTTT
>TRBV7-2|NA|TRBJ1-1|NA
CASSLAAGRAEAFF
TGTGCCAGCAGCTTAGCAGCGGGGAGAGCCGAAGCTTTCTTT
>TRBV18|NA|TRBJ2-7|NA
CASSPRRTGYYEQYF
TGTGCCAGCTCACCACGAAGAACAGGTTACTACGAGCAGTACTTC
>TRBV5-6|TRBD2|TRBJ2-2|NA
CASSLVSGISTGELFF
TGTGCCAGCAGCTTGGTCAGCGGGATCAGCACCGGGGAGCTGTTTTTT